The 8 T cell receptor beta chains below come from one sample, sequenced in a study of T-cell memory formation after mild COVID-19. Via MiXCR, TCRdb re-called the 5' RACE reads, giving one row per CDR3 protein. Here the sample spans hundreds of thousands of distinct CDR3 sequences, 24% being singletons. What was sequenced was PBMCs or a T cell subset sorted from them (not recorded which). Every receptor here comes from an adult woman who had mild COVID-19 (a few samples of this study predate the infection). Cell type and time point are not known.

The CDR3 loop reads CASSSFARTLANTGELFF. DNA of the CDR3: TGTGCCAGCAGCTCGTTCGCCCGTACTTTAGCCAACACCGGGGAGCTGTTTTTT. This chain joins TRBV7-9 and TRBJ2-2; D not certain. V was shortened by 4 bases and J by 2 bases, with 20 bases between the two germline ends. The CDR3 totals 18 residues. Germline V gives CDR1 SEHNR, CDR2 FQNEAQ (reference sequence).

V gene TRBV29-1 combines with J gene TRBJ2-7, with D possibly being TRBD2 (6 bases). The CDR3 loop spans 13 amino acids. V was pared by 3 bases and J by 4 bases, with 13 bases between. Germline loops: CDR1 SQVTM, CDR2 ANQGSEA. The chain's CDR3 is CSVDGGIGYEQYF. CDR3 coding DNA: TGCAGCGTTGATGGGGGGATCGGGTACGAGCAGTACTTC.

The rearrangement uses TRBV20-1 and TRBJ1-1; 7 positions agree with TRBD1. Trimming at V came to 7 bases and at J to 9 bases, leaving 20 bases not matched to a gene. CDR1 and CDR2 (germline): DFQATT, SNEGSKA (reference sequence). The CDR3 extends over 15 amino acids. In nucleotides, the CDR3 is TGCAGTGTTAGGAGGGGAGACAGGGAGGTAGTGAAAGCTTTCTTT. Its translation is CSVRRGDREVVKAFF.

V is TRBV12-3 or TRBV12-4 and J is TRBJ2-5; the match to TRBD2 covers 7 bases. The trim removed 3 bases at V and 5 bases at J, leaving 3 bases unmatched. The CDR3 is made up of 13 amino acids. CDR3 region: CASSFGGGETQYF. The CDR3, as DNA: TGTGCCAGCAGTTTCGGGGGAGGGGAGACCCAGTACTTC.

Here the CDR3 reads CASSFRLAGYQETQYF. The DNA of the CDR3 is TGTGCCAGCAGCTTCAGGCTAGCGGGGTACCAAGAGACCCAGTACTTC. V and J are TRBV11-3 and TRBJ2-5; TRBD2 aligns across 9 bases. Per germline, CDR1 SGHNT and CDR2 YENEEA. The CDR3 is 16 residues long. After removal of 3 bases from V and 0 bases from J, the junction contained 5 bases not matched to a gene. Full variable domain (missing parts from reference TRBV11-3 and TRBJ2-5): EAGVVQSPRYKIIEKKQPVAFWCNPISGHNTLYWYLQNLGQGPELLIRYENEEAVDDSQLPKDRFSAERLKGVDSTLKIQPAELGDSAVYLCASSFRLAGYQETQYFGPGTRLLVL.

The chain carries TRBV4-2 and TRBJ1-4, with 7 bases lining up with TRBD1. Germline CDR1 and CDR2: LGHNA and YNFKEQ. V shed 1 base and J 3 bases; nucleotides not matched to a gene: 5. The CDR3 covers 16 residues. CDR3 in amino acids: CASSQAPGTANEKLFF. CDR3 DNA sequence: TGTGCCAGCAGCCAAGCCCCCGGGACAGCTAATGAAAAACTGTTTTTT.

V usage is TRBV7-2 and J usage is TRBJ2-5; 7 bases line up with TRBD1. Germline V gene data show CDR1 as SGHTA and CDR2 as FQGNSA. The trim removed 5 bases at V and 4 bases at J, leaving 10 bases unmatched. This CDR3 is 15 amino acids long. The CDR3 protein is CASSPERGLSETQYF. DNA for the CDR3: TGTGCCAGCAGCCCAGAAAGGGGGCTTTCAGAGACCCAGTACTTC.

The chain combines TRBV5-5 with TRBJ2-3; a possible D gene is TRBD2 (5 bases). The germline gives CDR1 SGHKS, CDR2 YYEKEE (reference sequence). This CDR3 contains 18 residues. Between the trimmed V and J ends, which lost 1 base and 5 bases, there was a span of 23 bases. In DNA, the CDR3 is TGTGCCAGCAGCTTGCCCGGGTGGGTGGGTCGTGGAGGAGATACGCAGTATTTT. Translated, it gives CASSLPGWVGRGGDTQYF.